This T cell receptor beta chain was captured by sequencing in a study of blood T cell repertoires in COVID-19. Study context: Specimens from acute and convalescent COVID-19 originated in the United States, Italy and Spain. The analysed material was cDNA or gDNA that came from T cells, B-cell-depleted T cells, or PBMCs.

The germline CDR1 and CDR2 sequences are SGDLS and YYNGEE. V was shortened by 2 bases and J by 1 base, with 9 bases between the two germline ends. The CDR3 contains 14 residues. Under the authors' procedure: The assay estimated nucleated cells by amplifying reference gene primers. TCRdb's table, derived via immunoSEQ multiplex PCR, lists solely in-frame clones and lacks some. Clone size and V and J calls were adopted from that table, with D and trimming inferred from the DNA. The sample gives some 190,000 clones, around 90% of which show up once; roughly 4.7% is in the top ten. The source is a human donor in a cohort sampled during active COVID-19. The sequenced sample consisted of peripheral blood. The chain links TRBV9 to TRBJ1-1, with D perhaps TRBD1 (5 bases). CDR3 protein: CASSVGLQNTEAFF. For the CDR3, the DNA is TGTGCCAGCAGCGTGGGACTGCAGAACACTGAAGCTTTCTTT.